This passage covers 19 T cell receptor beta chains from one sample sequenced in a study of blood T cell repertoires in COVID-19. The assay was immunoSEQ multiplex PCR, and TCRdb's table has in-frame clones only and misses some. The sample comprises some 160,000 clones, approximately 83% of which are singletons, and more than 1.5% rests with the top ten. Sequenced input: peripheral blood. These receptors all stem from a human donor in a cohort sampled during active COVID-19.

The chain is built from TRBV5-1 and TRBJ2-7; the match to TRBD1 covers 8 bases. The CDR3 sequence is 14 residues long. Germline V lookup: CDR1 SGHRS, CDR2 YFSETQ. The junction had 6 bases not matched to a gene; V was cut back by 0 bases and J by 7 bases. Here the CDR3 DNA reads TGCGCCAGCAGCTTGGGACAGGGGACCGGAGAGCAGTACTTC. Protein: CASSLGQGTGEQYF.

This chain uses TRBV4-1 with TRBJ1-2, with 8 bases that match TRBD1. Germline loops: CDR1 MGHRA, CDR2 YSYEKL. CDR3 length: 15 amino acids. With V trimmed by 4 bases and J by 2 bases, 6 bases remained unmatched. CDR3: CASSLGQGGNYGYTF. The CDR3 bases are TGCGCCAGCAGCCTCGGACAGGGAGGCAACTATGGCTACACCTTC.

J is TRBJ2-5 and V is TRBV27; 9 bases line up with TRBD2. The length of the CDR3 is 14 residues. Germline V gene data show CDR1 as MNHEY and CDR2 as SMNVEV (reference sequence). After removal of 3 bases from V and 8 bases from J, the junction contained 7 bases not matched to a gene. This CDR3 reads CASSFEASGETQYF. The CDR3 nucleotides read TGTGCCAGCAGTTTCGAGGCTAGCGGGGAAACCCAGTACTTC.

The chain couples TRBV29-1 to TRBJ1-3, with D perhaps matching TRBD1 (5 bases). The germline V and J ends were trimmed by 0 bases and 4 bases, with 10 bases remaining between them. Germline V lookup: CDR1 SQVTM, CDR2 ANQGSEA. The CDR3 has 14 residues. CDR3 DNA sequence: TGCAGCGTTGAAGACCGGGGGGTAGGAAACACCATATATTTT. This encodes CSVEDRGVGNTIYF.

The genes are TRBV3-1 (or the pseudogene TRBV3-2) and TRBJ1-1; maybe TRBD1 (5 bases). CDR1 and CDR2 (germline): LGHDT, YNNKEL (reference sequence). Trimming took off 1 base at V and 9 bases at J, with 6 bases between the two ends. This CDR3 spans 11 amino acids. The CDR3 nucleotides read TGTGCCAGCAGCCAAGCAGGGAAAGCTTTCTTT. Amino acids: CASSQAGKAFF.

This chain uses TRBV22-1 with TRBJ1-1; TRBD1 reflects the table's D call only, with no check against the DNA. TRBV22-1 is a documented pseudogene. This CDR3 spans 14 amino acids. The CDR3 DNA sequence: TGTCCTGGGAGCGCACAACAGCTGAACACTGAAGCTTTCTTT. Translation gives CPGSAQQLNTEAFF.

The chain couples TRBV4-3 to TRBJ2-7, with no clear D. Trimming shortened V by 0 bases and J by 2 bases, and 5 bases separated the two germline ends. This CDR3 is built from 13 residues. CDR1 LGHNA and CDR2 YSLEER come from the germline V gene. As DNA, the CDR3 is TGCGCCAGCAGCCAAGACGCGGCCTACGAGCAGTACTTC. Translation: CASSQDAAYEQYF.

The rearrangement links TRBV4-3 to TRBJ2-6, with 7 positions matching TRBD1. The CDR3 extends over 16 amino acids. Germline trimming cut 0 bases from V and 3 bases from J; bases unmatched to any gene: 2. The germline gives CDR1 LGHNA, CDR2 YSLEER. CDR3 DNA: TGCGCCAGCAGCCAAGAAACAGGGGATGGGGCCAACGTCCTGACTTTC. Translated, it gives CASSQETGDGANVLTF.

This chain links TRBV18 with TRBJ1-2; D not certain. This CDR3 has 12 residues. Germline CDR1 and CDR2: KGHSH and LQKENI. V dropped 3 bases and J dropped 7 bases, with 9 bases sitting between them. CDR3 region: CASSPQQSGYTF. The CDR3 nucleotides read TGTGCCAGCTCACCGCAACAGAGTGGCTACACCTTC.

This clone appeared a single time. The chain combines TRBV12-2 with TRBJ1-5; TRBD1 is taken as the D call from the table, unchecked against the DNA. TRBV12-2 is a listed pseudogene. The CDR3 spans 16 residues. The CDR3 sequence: CASRPRTGDSNQPQHF. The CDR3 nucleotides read TGTGCAAGTCGCCCCCGGACAGGGGATAGCAATCAGCCCCAGCATTTT.

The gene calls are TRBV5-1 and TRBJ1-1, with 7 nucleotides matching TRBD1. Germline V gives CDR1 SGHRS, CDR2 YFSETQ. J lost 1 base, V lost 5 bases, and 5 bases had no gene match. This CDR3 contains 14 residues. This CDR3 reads CASSFDRANTEAFF. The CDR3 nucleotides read TGCGCCAGCAGTTTTGACAGGGCGAACACTGAAGCTTTCTTT.

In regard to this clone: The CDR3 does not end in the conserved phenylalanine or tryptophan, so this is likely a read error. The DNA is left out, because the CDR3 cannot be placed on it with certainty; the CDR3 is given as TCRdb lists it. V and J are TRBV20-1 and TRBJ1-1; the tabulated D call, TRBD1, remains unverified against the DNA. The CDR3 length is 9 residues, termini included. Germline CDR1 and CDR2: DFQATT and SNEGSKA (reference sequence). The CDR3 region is CSAWTGGPR.

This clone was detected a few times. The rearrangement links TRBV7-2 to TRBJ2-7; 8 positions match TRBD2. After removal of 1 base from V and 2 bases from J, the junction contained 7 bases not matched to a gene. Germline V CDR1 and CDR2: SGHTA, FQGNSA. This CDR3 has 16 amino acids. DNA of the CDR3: TGTGCCAGCAGCTTAGGTCGTGGAGCGGGGGCCTACGAGCAGTACTTC. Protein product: CASSLGRGAGAYEQYF.

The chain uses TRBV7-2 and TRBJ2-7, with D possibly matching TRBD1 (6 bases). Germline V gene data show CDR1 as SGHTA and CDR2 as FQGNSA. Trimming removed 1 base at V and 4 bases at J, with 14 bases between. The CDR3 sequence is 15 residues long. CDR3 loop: CASSLEPGEWYEQYF. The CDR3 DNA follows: TGTGCCAGCAGCTTAGAGCCAGGGGAATGGTACGAGCAGTACTTC.

CDR3 DNA: TGTGTCAGAAGCTTAGGGTCTGGTGGGCGTGAAAAACTGTTTTTT. Translation: CVRSLGSGGREKLFF. The rearrangement joins TRBV7-5 to TRBJ1-4; no DNA check was done on the table's D call, TRBD1. TRBV7-5 is noted as a pseudogene. This CDR3 region has 15 residues.

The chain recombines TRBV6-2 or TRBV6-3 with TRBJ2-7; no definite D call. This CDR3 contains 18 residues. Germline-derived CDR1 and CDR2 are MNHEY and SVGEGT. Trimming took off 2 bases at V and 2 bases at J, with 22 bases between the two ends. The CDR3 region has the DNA TGTGCCAGCAGTTACCCTTCCATCGTCTTTGCCAGAACCTACGAGCAGTACTTC. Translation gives CASSYPSIVFARTYEQYF.

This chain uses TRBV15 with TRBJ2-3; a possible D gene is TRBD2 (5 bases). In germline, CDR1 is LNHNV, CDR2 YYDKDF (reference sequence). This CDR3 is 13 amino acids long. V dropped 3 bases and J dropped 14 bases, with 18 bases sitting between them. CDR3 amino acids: CATSRDPGPRGYF. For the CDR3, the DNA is TGTGCCACCAGCAGGGATCCCGGGCCTCGGGGGTATTTT.

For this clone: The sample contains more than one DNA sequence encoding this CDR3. The CDR3 spells CASSVDGSSYEQYF. In nucleotides, the CDR3 is TGCGCCAGCAGCGTCGATGGGAGCTCCTACGAGCAGTACTTC. The gene calls are TRBV5-1 and TRBJ2-7; tentative D call: TRBD2 (5 bases). Trimming cost V 4 bases and J 0 bases, with 11 bases left between them. This CDR3 comprises 14 residues. Germline assignment: CDR1 SGHRS and CDR2 YFSETQ. The variable domain in full, with the rest retrieved from reference TRBV5-1 and TRBJ2-7, is KAGVTQTPRYLIKTRGQQVTLSCSPISGHRSVSWYQQTPGQGLQFLFEYFSETQRNKGNFPGRFSGRQFSNSRSEMNVSTLELGDSALYLCASSVDGSSYEQYFGPGTRLTVT.

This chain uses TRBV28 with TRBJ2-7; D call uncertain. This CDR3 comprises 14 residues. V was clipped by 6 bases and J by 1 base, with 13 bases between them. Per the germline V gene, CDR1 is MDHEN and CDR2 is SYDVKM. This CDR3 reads CASSLRFPSYEQYF. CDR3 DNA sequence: TGTGCCAGCAGCCTCAGGTTCCCGTCCTACGAGCAGTACTTC. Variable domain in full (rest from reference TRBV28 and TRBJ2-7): DVKVTQSSRYLVKRTGEKVFLECVQDMDHENMFWYRQDPGLGLRLIYFSYDVKMKEKGDIPEGYSVSREKKERFSLILESASTNQTSMYLCASSLRFPSYEQYFGPGTRLTVT.